This TCR delta chain comes out of a study of gamma-delta T cells after stem cell transplantation. TCRdb redid the clone calls on the RT-PCR reads with CATT. The table shows over 1,500 delta-chain clones, with 5.1% occurring only once. With regard to this clone: This DNA's translation differs at residue 4 from TCRdb's protein, which comes from a much larger clone; a read error is likely, and the protein shown is translated from the DNA.

This sequence was found in a human donor. It is not recorded whose cells these are; they may come from a transplant donor. The sequencing sample was made of gamma-delta T cells.

CDR3 nucleotides: TGTGCCTGTGGCGCCATCTCTGGCGGTGTACTGGGGTTTTCGTACACCGATAAACTCATCTTT. It translates to CACGAISGGVLGFSYTDKLIF. This chain links TRDV2 with TRDJ1; 7 bases fit TRDD3. CDR3 length equals 21 residues. Unmatched junction bases numbered 26, after V lost 5 bases and J lost 0 bases. Germline lookup yields CDR1 GEAIGNYY and CDR2 EKD.